The 14 T cell receptor beta chains below come from one sample, sequenced in a study of CD8 T cells in ankylosing spondylitis. No cognate antigen is known for these TCRs. TCRdb analysed the 5' RACE reads with MiXCR anew, one entry per CDR3 protein. In the table there are more than 400,000 distinct CDR3 sequences, approximately 5.3% of which are singletons. Points from the study as a whole: What seemed typical of ankylosing spondylitis blood was a TCR beta motif built from about 8 highly homologous variants.

Sequencing was carried out using blood, either unsorted or a sorted T cell fraction (not recorded which). The receptors shown here come from a male donor with ankylosing spondylitis.

This clonotype was detected ten times or more. The chain employs TRBV12-3 or TRBV12-4 and TRBJ1-5, with D perhaps matching TRBD1 (5 bases). This CDR3 comprises 14 residues. V shed 6 bases and J shed 7 bases, with 16 bases lying between them. The CDR3 reads CASSPPVRGQPQHF. DNA of the CDR3: TGTGCCAGCAGCCCGCCGGTTAGGGGACAGCCCCAGCATTTT.

At least ten counts were recorded for this clonotype. The rearrangement joins TRBV6-5 to TRBJ1-1, with D possibly being TRBD1 (5 bases). This CDR3 region has 15 residues. The V gene lost 1 base and the J gene lost 4 bases, with 13 bases spanning the gap. Germline V gene sequence: CDR1 MNHEY, CDR2 SVGAGI. CDR3 sequence (DNA): TGTGCCAGCAGTTACTGGGGACCCCCACGCACTGAAGCTTTCTTT. As protein: CASSYWGPPRTEAFF.

This clonotype was seen at least ten times. The rearrangement joins TRBV7-9 to TRBJ2-2, with a tentative D call TRBD1 (5 bases). This CDR3 is 14 amino acids long. V lost 5 bases and J 3 bases, leaving 10 bases between the germline ends. CDR1 and CDR2 from the germline V gene are SEHNR and FQNEAQ (reference sequence). The CDR3 DNA follows: TGTGCCAGCAGCACCGCAGGGTACACCGGGGAGCTGTTTTTT. This codes for CASSTAGYTGELFF.

This clonotype was counted at least ten times. The chain has TRBV7-9 and TRBJ1-4; possibly TRBD1 for D (5 bases). Germline CDR1 SEHNR, CDR2 FQNEAQ (reference sequence). This CDR3 contains 14 residues. V lost 4 bases to trimming and J lost 8 bases, with 14 bases between them. The CDR3 DNA is TGTGCCAGCAGCTCAAACGGGGGTCGAGAAAAACTGTTTTTT. It specifies CASSSNGGREKLFF.

In this sample, this clonotype turned up many times. V usage is TRBV11-2 and J usage is TRBJ1-3, with 7 bases aligning to TRBD1. Germline V gives CDR1 SGHAT, CDR2 FQNNGV. With 3 bases clipped from V and 4 bases from J, the junction kept 9 bases outside the gene matches. The CDR3 is 16 residues long. The chain's CDR3 is CASSFRGQAGGNTIYF. The CDR3 DNA follows: TGTGCCAGCAGCTTCCGCGGACAGGCTGGAGGAAACACCATATATTTT.

This clonotype was found a few times. The J gene is TRBJ2-7, the V gene TRBV28; the D is unclear. Trimming removed 5 bases from V and 0 bases from J, with 11 bases in between. The CDR3 loop spans 14 amino acids. From germline, CDR1 is MDHEN and CDR2 SYDVKM. The CDR3 DNA reads as TGTGCCAGCAGTCCGCCGAGGAGCTCCTACGAGCAGTACTTC. Its protein is CASSPPRSSYEQYF.

This clonotype occurred many times. V gene TRBV4-3 combines with J gene TRBJ1-2; weak D call: TRBD1 (6 bases). CDR1 LGHNA and CDR2 YSLEER come from the germline V gene. The CDR3 runs to 16 residues. With 2 bases removed from V and 7 bases from J, the gap between germline ends came to 20 bases. In nucleotides, the CDR3 is TGCGCCAGCAGCCAACACCGGGACACCAAGGCTCGTGGCTACACCTTC. It encodes CASSQHRDTKARGYTF.

This clonotype has a count of ten or more. As DNA, the CDR3 is TGCAGTGCTAGTCAGTCTAGCGGGTTTACTGAGCAGTTCTTC. The encoded protein is CSASQSSGFTEQFF. This sequence joins TRBV20-1 and TRBJ2-1, with 8 nucleotides matching TRBD2. There are 14 residues in the CDR3. Trimming at V came to 3 bases and at J to 9 bases, leaving 10 bases not matched to a gene. Germline V gene data show CDR1 as DFQATT and CDR2 as SNEGSKA (reference sequence).

At least ten counts were recorded for this clonotype. The chain is built from TRBV5-6 and TRBJ2-1; 10 positions agree with TRBD2. The CDR3 is 16 residues long. V lost 3 bases to trimming and J lost 7 bases; unmatched junction nucleotides: 10. The germline V gene encodes CDR1 SGHDT and CDR2 YYEEEE. CDR3 amino acids: CASSSLAGGPMNEQFF. The DNA for the CDR3 is TGTGCCAGCAGCTCCTTAGCGGGAGGCCCCATGAATGAGCAGTTCTTC. Using reference TRBV5-6 and TRBJ2-1 for the parts outside the CDR3, the full variable domain is DAGVTQSPTHLIKTRGQQVTLRCSPKSGHDTVSWYQQALGQGPQFIFQYYEEEERQRGNFPDRFSGHQFPNYSSELNVNALLLGDSALYLCASSSLAGGPMNEQFFGPGTRLTVL.

This clonotype occurred many times. The chain is built from TRBV12-3 or TRBV12-4 and TRBJ1-2; 11 nucleotides match TRBD1. There are 14 residues in the CDR3. The V gene end was trimmed by 6 bases and the J gene end by 7 bases; junction bases not matched to a gene: 7. The CDR3 nucleotides read TGTGCCAGCAGCCGGGACAGGGGGATGGGTGGCTACACCTTC. It specifies CASSRDRGMGGYTF.

This clonotype has a count of ten or more. The chain uses TRBV20-1 and TRBJ1-5; TRBD1 is a possible D gene (6 bases). Germline loops: CDR1 DFQATT, CDR2 SNEGSKA (reference sequence). The CDR3 is made up of 12 amino acids. This CDR3 reads CSCRGPNQPQHF. In nucleotides, the CDR3 is TGCAGCTGCAGGGGTCCTAATCAGCCCCAGCATTTT.

The sample holds many counts of this clonotype. The rearrangement uses TRBV4-2 and TRBJ2-3; 7 nucleotides agree with TRBD1. The V segment lost 0 bases and the J segment 1 base; nucleotides outside the gene matches: 4. This CDR3 has 16 residues. The germline CDR1 and CDR2 sequences are LGHNA and YNFKEQ. This CDR3 reads CASSQDFQGGTDTQYF. CDR3 nucleotides: TGTGCCAGCAGCCAAGATTTTCAGGGGGGCACAGATACGCAGTATTTT.

This clonotype was seen at least ten times. V gene TRBV5-1 combines with J gene TRBJ2-3; D is undetermined. The germline V gene encodes CDR1 SGHRS and CDR2 YFSETQ. The V end was cut by 1 base, the J end by 4 bases, with 7 bases between. CDR3 length: 13 amino acids. Written as DNA, the CDR3 is TGCGCCAGCAGCTTGTCCGGACCAGATACGCAGTATTTT. This codes for CASSLSGPDTQYF.

In this sample, this clonotype turned up many times. The chain couples TRBV28 to TRBJ2-1, with 10 bases matching TRBD1. This CDR3 is built from 17 residues. The trim removed 4 bases at V and 4 bases at J, leaving 10 bases unmatched. Looked up from germline, CDR1 is MDHEN and CDR2 is SYDVKM. The CDR3 is CASSSNAGTGDYNEQFF. The CDR3 DNA reads TGTGCCAGCAGTTCGAATGCCGGGACAGGGGATTACAATGAGCAGTTCTTC.